A selection of T cell receptor beta chains follows, all from one sample in a study of T cell changes during pregnancy in multiple sclerosis. TCRdb's table, derived via immunoSEQ multiplex PCR, lists solely in-frame clones and lacks some. The sample has about 89,000 clones, around 94% seen once; the top ten hold 0.84%. Sequenced material: peripheral blood, taken in the third trimester of pregnancy. The receptors originated from a female donor with multiple sclerosis, enrolled in a pregnancy study. Each CDR3 is given with its conserved first and last residue. D genes are given only for firm matches. Clone size, where shown, is once, few, many, or a class for clones that have expanded.

V gene	D gene	clone size	J gene	CDR3 DNA	CDR3 protein
TRBV4-3	NA	NA	TRBJ2-1	TGCGCCAGCAGCCAAGAATGGGGCGAGGTGTGGAATGAGCAGTTCTTC	CASSQEWGEVWNEQFF
TRBV30	TRBD2	NA	TRBJ2-7	TGTGCCCTACGAACTAGCGGTTCCTACGAGCAGTACTTC	CALRTSGSYEQYF
TRBV6-4	TRBD1	once	TRBJ1-5	TGTGCCAGCAGTGACTCAGGGAGGAGGGGGCAGGGCAATCAGCCCCAGCATTTT	CASSDSGRRGQGNQPQHF
TRBV10-2	TRBD2	NA	TRBJ2-7	TGCGCCAGCAAGACTAGCGGGAGCGCGCGCGAGCAGTACTTC	CASKTSGSAREQYF
TRBV5-4	TRBD2	NA	TRBJ2-7	TGTGCCAGCAGCTTCGAGGGGAGGGTTTCGGAGCAGTACTTC	CASSFEGRVSEQYF
TRBV7-9	TRBD2	NA	TRBJ2-5	TGTGCCAGCAGCCTCCTAATTCGCGGGGGGGGCGAGACCCAGTACTTC	CASSLLIRGGGETQYF
TRBV7-2	TRBD1	NA	TRBJ1-1	TGTGCCAGCAGGTCCACAGGGGCTGAAGCTTTCTTT	CASRSTGAEAFF
TRBV6-5	TRBD1	once	TRBJ2-5	TGTGCCAGCACCCCGACAGGGTCGCCAGAGACCCAGTACTTC	CASTPTGSPETQYF
TRBV10-1	NA	NA	TRBJ2-1	TGCGCCAGCCGGGTCCCCCGGGGGACTGAATTACGGGAGGGCCCGCAGGGGGGGAATGAGCAGTTCTTC	CASRVPRGTELREGPQGGNEQFF
TRBV25-1	NA	NA	TRBJ2-2	TGTGCCAGCAGTGCTCTCGGGGGAGGGGAGCTGTTTTTT	CASSALGGGELFF
TRBV19	TRBD2	NA	TRBJ2-1	TGTGCCAGTAGTGGGGGGGGCCTAGCGGGAGTGGGGGATGAGCAGTTCTTC	CASSGGGLAGVGDEQFF
TRBV25-1	TRBD1	NA	TRBJ1-1	TGTGCCAGCAGTTCTACAGGGGGCTTTTTGGGCACTGAAGCTTTCTTT	CASSSTGGFLGTEAFF
TRBV5-6	NA	NA	TRBJ2-1	TGTGCCAGCAGCTCCCCAGTGGGCAGGGCATACAATGAGCAGTTCTTC	CASSSPVGRAYNEQFF
TRBV2	NA	NA	TRBJ2-5	TGTGCCAGCAGTGATACACTACCGAATGAGACCCAGTACTTC	CASSDTLPNETQYF
TRBV27	NA	NA	TRBJ2-7	TGTGCCAGCAGTTTTAGTCTAGCCGTCTACGAGCAGTACTTC	CASSFSLAVYEQYF
TRBV19	TRBD1	NA	TRBJ2-7	TGTGCCAGTAGTCCCCGACAGGGGGTCTCCTACGAGCAGTACTTC	CASSPRQGVSYEQYF
TRBV4-1	TRBD1	NA	TRBJ2-7	TGCGCCAGCAGCCAAGCGCCGGACAGGCCGACCTACGAGCAGTACTTC	CASSQAPDRPTYEQYF
TRBV11-2	NA	NA	TRBJ2-2	TGTGCCAGCAGCCTATACTTCACCGGGGAGCTGTTTTTT	CASSLYFTGELFF
TRBV7-2	NA	NA	TRBJ2-5	TGTGCCAGCAGCTCCGACAGGAGGGAGACCCAGTACTTC	CASSSDRRETQYF
TRBV19	TRBD1	once	TRBJ2-2	TGTGCCAGTAGTATGGAGCAGGGGGCCATCGGGGAGCTGTTTTTT	CASSMEQGAIGELFF
TRBV5-1	TRBD1	once	TRBJ1-1	TGCGCCAGCAGCTCCCAGGGGGCTGAGAACACTGAAGCTTTCTTT	CASSSQGAENTEAFF
TRBV5-1	TRBD1	NA	TRBJ2-2	TGCGCCAGCAGGCCTCCGGGACAGGAGATCACCGGGGAGCTGTTTTTT	CASRPPGQEITGELFF
TRBV19	TRBD1	NA	TRBJ2-7	TGTGCCAGTAGCCGACAGGGTACCTACGAGCAGTACTTC	CASSRQGTYEQYF
TRBV19	TRBD1	NA	TRBJ1-5	TGTGCCAGTAGTACTCAGGGGGTAAGCAATCAGCCCCAGCATTTT	CASSTQGVSNQPQHF
TRBV27	TRBD1	NA	TRBJ2-7	TGTGCCAGCAGTTTTCTTGGAGCACAGGGGTCCTACGAGCAGTACTTC	CASSFLGAQGSYEQYF
TRBV6-1	TRBD2	NA	TRBJ2-7	TGTGCCAGCAGCTCGGGACTAGGTGTATACGAGCAGTACTTC	CASSSGLGVYEQYF
TRBV29-1	TRBD1	NA	TRBJ1-2	TGCAGCGTTGAGGACAGGAAAGGAGGCTACACCTTC	CSVEDRKGGYTF
TRBV5-6	NA	NA	TRBJ2-7	TGTGCCAGCAGCTTGGCCCGGTTGCGGATCTACGAGCAGTACTTC	CASSLARLRIYEQYF
TRBV28	TRBD1	NA	TRBJ1-3	TGTGCCAGCAGCCTGACAGGGGGAAACACCATATATTTT	CASSLTGGNTIYF
TRBV4-1	NA	NA	TRBJ2-7	TGCGCCAGCAGCCAAGTACTCCTCCCCTACGAGCAGTACTTC	CASSQVLLPYEQYF
TRBV5-4	NA	NA	TRBJ2-1	TGTGCCAGCAGATGGAGGGGGGGACCTTACAATGAGCAGTTCTTC	CASRWRGGPYNEQFF
TRBV6-4	TRBD2	NA	TRBJ2-7	TGTGCCAGCAGTGACGCTAGCGGGACATACGAGCAGTACTTC	CASSDASGTYEQYF
TRBV2	NA	NA	TRBJ2-6	TGTGCCAGCAGCCCCTACTCTGGGGCCAACGTCCTGACTTTC	CASSPYSGANVLTF
TRBV4-1	TRBD1	NA	TRBJ2-7	TGCGCCAGCAGCCAAGGGGCTATCGGGGACAGGGGTGAGCAGTACTTC	CASSQGAIGDRGEQYF
TRBV25-1	TRBD2	NA	TRBJ2-5	TGTGCCAGCAGCTTCACTAGCGGGAGTTCTGGGACCCAGTACTTC	CASSFTSGSSGTQYF
TRBV19	TRBD1	NA	TRBJ2-7	TGTGCCAGTAGTGCCTCCGGGACAGGGGGCTACGAGCAGTACTTC	CASSASGTGGYEQYF
TRBV19	TRBD1	NA	TRBJ2-1	TGTGCCACCTCGACAGGGTTCAATGAGCAGTTCTTC	CATSTGFNEQFF
TRBV4-1	NA	few	TRBJ1-5	TGCGCCAGCAGCCAATTGGAGTTTAGCAATCAGCCCCAGCATTTT	CASSQLEFSNQPQHF
TRBV5-1	NA	NA	TRBJ1-2	TGCGCCAGCAGCCCTACGCCAGGGAATGAGTGGTATGGCTACACCTTC	CASSPTPGNEWYGYTF
TRBV7-8	NA	once	TRBJ1-4	TGTGCCAGCAGCTTAGGGACGGGATTCAGAAATGAAAAACTGTTTTTT	CASSLGTGFRNEKLFF
TRBV27	TRBD2	once	TRBJ2-3	TGTGCCAGCAGTTTTCCAGCGGGAGGGCCTAGGGCAGATACGCAGTATTTT	CASSFPAGGPRADTQYF
TRBV9	NA	NA	TRBJ1-1	TGTGCCAGCAGCTCACCTGAGACAGATATGAACACTGAAGCTTTCTTT	CASSSPETDMNTEAFF
TRBV25-1	NA	NA	TRBJ2-5	TGTGCCAGCAGGCAGGGCCCGACAGAGACCCAGTACTTC	CASRQGPTETQYF
TRBV29-1	NA	NA	TRBJ2-5	TGCAGCGGCCTGACTGGTTTCGGAGAGACCCAGTACTTC	CSGLTGFGETQYF
TRBV12-5	TRBD2	NA	TRBJ2-3	TGTGCTAGTGGTTCCTCCTCTAGCGGGACAAGCACAGATACGCAGTATTTT	CASGSSSSGTSTDTQYF
TRBV6-1	NA	NA	TRBJ1-2	TGTGCCAGCAGCAGGGAACCCGAAGACGGCTATGGCTACACCTTC	CASSREPEDGYGYTF
TRBV7-2	TRBD2	NA	TRBJ2-1	TGTGCCAGCAGCTTAGGTCGGACGGGAGGGTCAGTTGAGCAGTTCTTC	CASSLGRTGGSVEQFF
TRBV19	TRBD1	NA	TRBJ1-1	TGTGCCAGTAGTATCGAAAGGGGGCGAACTGAAGCTTTCTTT	CASSIERGRTEAFF
TRBV5-4	TRBD1	NA	TRBJ2-7	TGTGCCAGCAGCTGGGGACAGTCCTACGAGCAGTACTTC	CASSWGQSYEQYF
TRBV2	NA	NA	TRBJ1-5	TGTGCCAGCAGTGCGGGTTGGGGAAGGGGTCAGCCCCAGCATTTT	CASSAGWGRGQPQHF
TRBV6-5	NA	NA	TRBJ1-2	TGTGCCAGCAGCCTCTTACCGGCAGGGATCTATGGCTACACCTTC	CASSLLPAGIYGYTF
TRBV23-1	TRBD1	NA	TRBJ1-5	TGCGCCAGCAGTCAAACCGGGACAGGTGGTATCGGGGCCCAGCATTTT	CASSQTGTGGIGAQHF
TRBV9	NA	NA	TRBJ1-3	TGTGCCAGCAGCCTCCGGATTCAAACAGCTGGAAACACCATATATTTT	CASSLRIQTAGNTIYF
TRBV5-1	NA	once	TRBJ1-1	TGCGCCAGCAGCTTGGGACAGCCCAACACTGAAGCTTTCTTT	CASSLGQPNTEAFF
TRBV5-1	TRBD1	NA	TRBJ2-1	TGCGCCAGCAGCCCTCGGGACAGGGGGAATGAGCAGTTCTTC	CASSPRDRGNEQFF
TRBV7-9	TRBD1	few	TRBJ1-5	TGTGCCAGCAGCTTGGGCAGGGGGAGCAATCAGCCCCAGCATTTT	CASSLGRGSNQPQHF
TRBV5-1	NA	NA	TRBJ2-5	TGCGCCAGCAGCTTGGGCAGGGGGGCAGAGACCCAGTACTTC	CASSLGRGAETQYF
TRBV11-2	NA	NA	TRBJ2-1	TGTGCCAGCAGCTCTTCAGGGGTTTTAGCCAATGAGCAGTTCTTC	CASSSSGVLANEQFF